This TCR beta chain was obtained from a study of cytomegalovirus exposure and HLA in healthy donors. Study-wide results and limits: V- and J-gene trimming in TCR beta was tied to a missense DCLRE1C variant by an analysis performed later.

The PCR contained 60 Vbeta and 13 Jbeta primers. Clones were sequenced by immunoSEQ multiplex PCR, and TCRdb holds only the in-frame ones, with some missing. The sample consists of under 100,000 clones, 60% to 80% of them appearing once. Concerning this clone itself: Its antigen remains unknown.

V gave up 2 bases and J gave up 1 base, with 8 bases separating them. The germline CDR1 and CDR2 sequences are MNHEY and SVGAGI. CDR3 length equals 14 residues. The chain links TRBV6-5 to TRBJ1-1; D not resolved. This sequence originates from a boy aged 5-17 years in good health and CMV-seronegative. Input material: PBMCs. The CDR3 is CASSYRGTNTEAFF. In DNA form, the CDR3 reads TGTGCCAGCAGTTACCGGGGAACGAACACTGAAGCTTTCTTT.